This is a list of T cell receptor beta chains from one sample in a study of blood T cell repertoires in COVID-19. Clones were read by immunoSEQ multiplex PCR, and TCRdb kept only the in-frame ones, dropping some. The profile shows under 250,000 clones, 75% to 90% of them singletons. Sample: peripheral blood. These receptor sequences come from a man between 60 and 70 years old who had recovered from COVID-19. Both conserved end residues are part of each CDR3. Each record gives: V gene, D gene, J gene, clone size, CDR3 DNA, CDR3 protein. D genes are given only for firm matches. The size of a clone is reported for some rows only, either as once, few or many, or as a class for expanded clones.

V: TRBV7-9; D: .; J: TRBJ1-6; size: .; DNA: TGTGCCAGCAGCTTGTCGTTATCCCCTAATTCACCCCTCCACTTT; CDR3: CASSLSLSPNSPLHF
V: TRBV4-3; D: TRBD1; J: TRBJ1-2; size: .; DNA: TGCGCCAGCAGCCAAGTATCAGGGGGGCCCTATGGCTACACCTTC; CDR3: CASSQVSGGPYGYTF
V: TRBV5-1; D: TRBD1; J: TRBJ2-7; size: .; DNA: TGCGCCAGCAGACCCGGGACAGGCTACGAGCAGTACTTC; CDR3: CASRPGTGYEQYF
V: TRBV7-7; D: .; J: TRBJ2-1; size: .; DNA: TGTGCCAGCAGCTTAACTCAGGCGGGCAATGAGCAGTTCTTC; CDR3: CASSLTQAGNEQFF
V: TRBV3-1/TRBV3-2; D: .; J: TRBJ1-1; size: .; DNA: TGTGCCAGCAGCCGTGCGACGGGAGGCGGAGCTTTCTTT; CDR3: CASSRATGGGAFF
V: TRBV15; D: .; J: TRBJ2-5; size: .; DNA: TGTGCCACCAGCAGAGCCCCAGAAGAGACCCAGTACTTC; CDR3: CATSRAPEETQYF
V: TRBV5-4; D: .; J: TRBJ1-1; size: .; DNA: TGTGCCATGAAGACAGCGATGAACACTGAAGCTTTCTTT; CDR3: CAMKTAMNTEAFF
V: TRBV9; D: TRBD1; J: TRBJ2-5; size: .; DNA: TGTGCCAGCAGTACAACCGGGACAGGGTTGGACTTC; CDR3: CASSTTGTGLDF
V: TRBV9; D: TRBD2; J: TRBJ2-2; size: .; DNA: TGTGCCAGCAGCCCTCGGGGCCGGGGGGACACCGGGGAGCTGTTTTTT; CDR3: CASSPRGRGDTGELFF
V: TRBV6-5; D: TRBD1; J: TRBJ2-1; size: .; DNA: TGTGCCAGCAGCCGGGACAGGGACCCTGAGCAGTTCTTC; CDR3: CASSRDRDPEQFF
V: TRBV5-4; D: TRBD1; J: TRBJ2-7; size: once; DNA: TGTGCCAGCAGCCCACAGGGGGCGTGGGACGAGCAGTACTTC; CDR3: CASSPQGAWDEQYF
V: TRBV3-1/TRBV3-2; D: .; J: TRBJ2-3; size: .; DNA: TGTGCCAGCAGCCAAGGAGGCCCGCAAACAGATACGCAGTATTTT; CDR3: CASSQGGPQTDTQYF
V: TRBV7-3; D: .; J: TRBJ1-1; size: .; DNA: TGTGCCAGCAGAAGCGGGACGGGAAGGAGGAACACTGAAGCTTTCTTT; CDR3: CASRSGTGRRNTEAFF
V: TRBV28; D: TRBD2; J: TRBJ2-7; size: .; DNA: TGTGCCAGCAGTTTGTTTCGGGTTAGCGGGTCCGAGCAGTACTTC; CDR3: CASSLFRVSGSEQYF
V: TRBV5-4; D: .; J: TRBJ2-7; size: .; DNA: TGTGCCAGCAGCTTGGGCGGGAAGGGGGAGCAGTACTTC; CDR3: CASSLGGKGEQYF
V: TRBV18; D: TRBD2; J: TRBJ2-3; size: .; DNA: TGTGCCAGCTCACCACTGCTAGCGGGAGGGCCAGATACGCAGTATTTT; CDR3: CASSPLLAGGPDTQYF
V: TRBV12-3/TRBV12-4; D: .; J: TRBJ2-2; size: .; DNA: TGTGCCAGCAGTTTAGCGGGCGTCGGGGAGCTGTTTTTT; CDR3: CASSLAGVGELFF
V: TRBV24-1; D: .; J: TRBJ2-7; size: .; DNA: TGTGCCACCGCGGACAGTTATAACTACGAGCAGTACTTC; CDR3: CATADSYNYEQYF
V: TRBV6-1; D: .; J: TRBJ1-6; size: .; DNA: TGTGCCAGCAGTGAAGAGGGGGGGGTGGGGTCACCCCTCCACTTT; CDR3: CASSEEGGVGSPLHF
V: TRBV19; D: .; J: TRBJ2-1; size: .; DNA: TGTGCCAGTAGTTCACGGACGGGATCCTACAATGAGCAGTTCTTC; CDR3: CASSSRTGSYNEQFF
V: TRBV29-1; D: TRBD2; J: TRBJ2-1; size: .; DNA: TGCAGCGTTGAAGGGCGGGAGTTCAATGAGCAGTTCTTC; CDR3: CSVEGREFNEQFF
V: TRBV18; D: .; J: TRBJ2-1; size: .; DNA: TGTGCCAGCTCCCCCGGGGCGGGGAATGAGCAGTTCTTC; CDR3: CASSPGAGNEQFF
V: TRBV11-2; D: TRBD1; J: TRBJ1-2; size: once; DNA: TGTGCCAGCAGTTGGACAGGGGATGGCTACACCTTC; CDR3: CASSWTGDGYTF